The sample holds many counts of the clone carrying this T cell receptor (beta chain). Its target is unknown. This entry comes from a study of regulatory T cells in long-lasting Graves disease. Study-level points and caveats: Patients with persistent Graves' had lower TCR diversity than newly diagnosed patients. Rather than thyroid tissue, only peripheral blood underwent study.

CDR3 length equals 12 residues. CDR1 and CDR2 (germline): SQVTM, ANQGSEA. J lost 7 bases, V lost 1 base, and 3 bases had no gene match. The time point denotes: persistent/refractory GD, antithyroid drugs over 5 years with positive TRAb. RNA extracted from PBMCs served as the sequencing template. The collection involved drawing 8 to 9 milliliters of peripheral blood into EDTA tubes. Sequencing libraries for TCR beta were prepared with iRepertoire HTBI primers and Arm-PCR of CDR3 regions. TCRdb independently ran MiXCR on the multiplex PCR reads; one entry per CDR3 protein. The sample contains almost 350,000 distinct CDR3 sequences, about 20% of which appear only once.

This clonotype originated in a female donor with Graves disease. The starting material was peripheral blood mononuclear cells (PBMCs), obtained when the disease was refractory, from a patient treated with antithyroid drugs. The chain joins TRBV29-1 to TRBJ2-7, with 8 positions matching TRBD1. The CDR3 sequence is CSVEGRGREQYF. For the CDR3, the DNA is TGCAGCGTTGAAGGCAGGGGGCGTGAGCAGTACTTC.